The entry that follows covers one T cell receptor (beta chain) sequence. Its antigen is currently unknown. Total RNA, at least 5 micrograms per sample, was extracted from PBMCs. The entry originates in a study of blood T cells in healthy people across ages. General study results and limits: Unsorted PBMCs blocked a conclusive comparison of naive and antigen-experienced cells.

Sample-barcoded 5' priming and a J-beta primer mix drove a second PCR of 7 to 11 cycles. TCRdb reprocessed the 5' RACE reads with MiXCR, giving one entry per CDR3 protein. The sample lists hundreds of thousands of distinct CDR3 sequences; under 80% were seen once. V lost 2 bases to trimming and J lost 3 bases, with 16 bases between them. The CDR3 runs 16 residues. Germline V gene sequence: CDR1 MNHNS, CDR2 SASEGT. The receptor was derived from a man aged 30 to 45 in good health. The sequenced sample was blood. V usage is TRBV6-1 and J usage is TRBJ1-1; unclear D gene. CDR3 sequence: CASSEQPGPTDTEAFF. In DNA form, the CDR3 reads TGTGCCAGCAGTGAACAACCGGGCCCCACTGACACTGAAGCTTTCTTT.